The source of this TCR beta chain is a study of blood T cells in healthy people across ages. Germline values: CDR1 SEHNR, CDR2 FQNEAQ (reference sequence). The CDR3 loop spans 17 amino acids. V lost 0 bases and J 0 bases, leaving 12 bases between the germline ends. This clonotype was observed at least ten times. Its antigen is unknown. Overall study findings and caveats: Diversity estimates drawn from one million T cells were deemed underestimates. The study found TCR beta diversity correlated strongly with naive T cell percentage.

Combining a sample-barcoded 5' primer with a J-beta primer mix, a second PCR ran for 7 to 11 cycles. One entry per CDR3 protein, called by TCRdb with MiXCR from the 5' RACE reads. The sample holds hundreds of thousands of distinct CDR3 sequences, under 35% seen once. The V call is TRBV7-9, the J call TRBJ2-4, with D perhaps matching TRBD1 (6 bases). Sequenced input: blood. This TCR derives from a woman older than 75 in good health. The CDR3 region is CASSLAGDIRAKNIQYF. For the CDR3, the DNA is TGTGCCAGCAGCTTAGCTGGGGACATCAGAGCCAAAAACATTCAGTACTTC. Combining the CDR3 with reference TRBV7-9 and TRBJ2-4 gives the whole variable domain DTGVSQNPRHKITKRGQNVTFRCDPISEHNRLYWYRQTLGQGPEFLTYFQNEAQLEKSRLLSDRFSAERPKGSFSTLEIQRTEQGDSAMYLCASSLAGDIRAKNIQYFGAGTRLSVL.